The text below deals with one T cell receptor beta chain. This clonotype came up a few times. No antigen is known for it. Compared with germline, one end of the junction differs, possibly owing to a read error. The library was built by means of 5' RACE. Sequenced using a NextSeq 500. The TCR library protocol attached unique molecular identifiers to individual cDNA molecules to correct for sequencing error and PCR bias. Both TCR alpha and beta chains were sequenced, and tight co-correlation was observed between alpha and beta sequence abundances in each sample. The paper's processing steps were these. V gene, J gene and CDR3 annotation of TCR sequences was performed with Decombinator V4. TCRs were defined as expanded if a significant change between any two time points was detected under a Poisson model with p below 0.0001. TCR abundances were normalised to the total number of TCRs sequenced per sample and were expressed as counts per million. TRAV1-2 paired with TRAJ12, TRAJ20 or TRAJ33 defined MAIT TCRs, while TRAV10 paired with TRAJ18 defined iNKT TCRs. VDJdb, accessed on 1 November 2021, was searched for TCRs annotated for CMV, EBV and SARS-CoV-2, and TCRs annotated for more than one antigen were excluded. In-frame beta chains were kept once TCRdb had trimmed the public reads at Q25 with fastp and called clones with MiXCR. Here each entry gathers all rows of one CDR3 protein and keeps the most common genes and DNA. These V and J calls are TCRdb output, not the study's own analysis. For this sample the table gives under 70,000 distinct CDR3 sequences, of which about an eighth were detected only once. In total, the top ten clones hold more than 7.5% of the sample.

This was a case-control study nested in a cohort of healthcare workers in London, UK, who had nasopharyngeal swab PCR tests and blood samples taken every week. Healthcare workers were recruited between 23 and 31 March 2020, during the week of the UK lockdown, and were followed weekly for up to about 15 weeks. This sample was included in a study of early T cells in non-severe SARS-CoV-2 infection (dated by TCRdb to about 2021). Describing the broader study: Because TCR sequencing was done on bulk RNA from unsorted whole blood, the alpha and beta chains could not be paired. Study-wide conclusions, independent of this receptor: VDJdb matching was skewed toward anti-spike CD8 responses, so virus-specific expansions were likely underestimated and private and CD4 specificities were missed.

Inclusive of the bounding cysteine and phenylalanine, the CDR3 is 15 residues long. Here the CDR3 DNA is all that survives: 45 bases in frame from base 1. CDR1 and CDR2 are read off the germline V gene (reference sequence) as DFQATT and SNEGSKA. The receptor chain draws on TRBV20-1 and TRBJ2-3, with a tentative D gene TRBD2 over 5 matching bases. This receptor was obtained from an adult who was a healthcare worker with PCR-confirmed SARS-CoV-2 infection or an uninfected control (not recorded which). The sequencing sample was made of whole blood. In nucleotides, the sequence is TGCAGTGCTAGCGGCGGGCGCGTACACACACATACGCAGTATTTT. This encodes CSASGGRVHTHTQYF.